This TCR beta chain was sequenced in a study of response to subunit inactivated influenza vaccine. Trimming cost V 0 bases and J 4 bases; bases outside gene matches: 2. The V gene's germline CDR1 is LGHNA and CDR2 YNFKEQ. This CDR3 is 15 amino acids long. This clonotype appeared many times. In TCRdb, the RT-PCR reads were re-called with MiXCR into one record per CDR3 protein. The data hold hundreds of thousands of distinct CDR3 sequences, with over 9% observed a single time. The sample also formed part of further work on T cells expressing NK-cell markers. Per that study: UMI-tagged 5'RACE template switching yielded the TCR beta cDNA. Each TCR beta repertoire originated in sorted T cells that were CD3+CD56+NKG2C+, CD3+CD56+NKG2C- or CD3+CD56-NKG2C+. The sequencing cohort of eight donors included seven HCMV-seropositive individuals and one seronegative individual. Among CD8+ T cells from 5 to 7 donors, dominant NKG2C+ clonotypes accounted for about 1.0-7.0%. The same clonotypes also predominated in the CD3+CD56-NKG2C+ fraction of a handful of donors.

The sample here was PBMCs from blood, taken on the day of vaccination. This clonotype was obtained from a man in his forties or fifties who received an inactivated influenza vaccine. J is TRBJ1-4 and V is TRBV4-2; the match to TRBD1 covers 7 bases. The CDR3 coding sequence is TGTGCCAGCAGCCAAGATAGACAGGGTAATGAAAAACTGTTTTTT. This gives the protein CASSQDRQGNEKLFF.